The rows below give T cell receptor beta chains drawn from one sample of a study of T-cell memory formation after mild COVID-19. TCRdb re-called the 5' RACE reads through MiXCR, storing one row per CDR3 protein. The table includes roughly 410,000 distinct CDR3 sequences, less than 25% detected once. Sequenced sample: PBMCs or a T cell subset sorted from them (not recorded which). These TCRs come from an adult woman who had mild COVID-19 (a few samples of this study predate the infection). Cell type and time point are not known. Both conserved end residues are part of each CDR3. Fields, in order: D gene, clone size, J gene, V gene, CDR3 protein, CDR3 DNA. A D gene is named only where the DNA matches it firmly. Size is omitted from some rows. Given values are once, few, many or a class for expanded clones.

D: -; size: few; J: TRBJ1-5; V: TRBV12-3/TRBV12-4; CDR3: CASSGVGDNQPQHF; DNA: TGTGCCAGCAGCGGGGTAGGGGACAATCAGCCCCAGCATTTT
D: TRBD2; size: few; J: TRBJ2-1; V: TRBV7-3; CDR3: CASSPTSGSDVEQFF; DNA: TGTGCCAGCAGCCCGACTAGCGGGAGTGACGTTGAGCAGTTCTTC
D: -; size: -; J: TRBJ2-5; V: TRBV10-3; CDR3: CATRRMDSSQETQYF; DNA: TGTGCCACCCGTCGGATGGACAGTAGTCAAGAGACCCAGTACTTC
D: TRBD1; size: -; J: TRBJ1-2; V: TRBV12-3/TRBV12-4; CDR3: CASSPGQGFGGYTF; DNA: TGTGCCAGCAGTCCGGGACAGGGTTTTGGGGGCTACACCTTC
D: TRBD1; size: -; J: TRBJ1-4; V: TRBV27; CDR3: CASRNFGTGGMSEKLFF; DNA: TGTGCCAGCAGAAACTTCGGGACAGGGGGAATGAGTGAAAAACTGTTTTTT
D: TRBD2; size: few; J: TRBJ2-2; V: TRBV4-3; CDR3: CASSSNLGLADSNTGELFF; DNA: TGCGCCAGCAGCTCAAATCTGGGACTAGCGGACTCGAACACCGGGGAGCTGTTTTTT
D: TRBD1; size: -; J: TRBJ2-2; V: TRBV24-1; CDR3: CATSGGQGVPGELFF; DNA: TGTGCCACCAGCGGGGGACAGGGGGTCCCCGGGGAGCTGTTTTTT
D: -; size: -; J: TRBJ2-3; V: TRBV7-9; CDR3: CASSPTLTQSTDTQYF; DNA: TGTGCCAGCAGCCCAACCTTGACTCAAAGCACAGATACGCAGTATTTT
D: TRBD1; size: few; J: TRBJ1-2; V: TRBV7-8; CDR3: CASSNRDRSYTF; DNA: TGTGCCAGCAGTAACCGGGACAGAAGCTACACCTTC
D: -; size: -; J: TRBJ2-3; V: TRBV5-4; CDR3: CASSLSGLTDTQYF; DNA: TGTGCCAGCAGCTTGTCGGGGCTCACAGATACGCAGTATTTT